This TCR beta chain originates from a study of CD8 T cells in ankylosing spondylitis (dated by TCRdb to the late 2010s). Regarding the research as a whole: T cell receptor beta repertoires were profiled in healthy donors and ankylosing spondylitis patients so that disease-linked TCR variants could be found. The full study cohort comprised about 23 ankylosing spondylitis patients and roughly 100 healthy donors. Peripheral blood samples were taken, and synovial fluid was additionally collected from ankylosing spondylitis patients.

Study-level results and caveats: Blood from ankylosing spondylitis patients appeared to be characterized by a TCR beta motif composed of eight or nine highly homologous amino acid variants. Significant enrichment of the disease-linked clones was reported in matched synovial fluid samples from ankylosing spondylitis patients. The disease-linked clones had a CD8+ phenotype and were found at relatively low frequencies in peripheral blood. Some motif variants were previously reported in synovial fluid and blood of reactive arthritis patients, suggesting common disease-initiation mechanisms.

Note on this clonotype: Its antigen is currently not known. No much larger clone exists at a distance of one base, and base qualities are not known.

Sequencing was carried out with an Illumina HiSeq 2500. TCR beta libraries were prepared by quantitative 5'-RACE with molecular barcodes. Per the original workflow: A new computational method based on a probabilistic model of VDJ rearrangement was used to identify disease-linked TCR variants. Through fastp at Q25 and MiXCR, TCRdb rebuilt clones from the public reads, retaining in-frame beta chains. All rows with the same CDR3 protein become a single entry with the most common DNA and genes. V and J calls and clone size were set by TCRdb, not the authors. Here the sample has 670,000 or so distinct CDR3 sequences; under 20% occur a single time. Of the sample, under 20% is held by the ten largest clones. Based on the germline V gene (reference sequence), the CDR1 and CDR2 sequences are DFQATT and SNEGSKA. From its cysteine to its phenylalanine, the CDR3 spans 13 amino acids. Of the read, only the CDR3 DNA is kept; its 39 bases are in frame from base 1. V lost 6 bases and J lost 6 bases, and the count of bases not matched to a germline gene is 3.

This clonotype originated in a male donor with ankylosing spondylitis. The source material was blood, either unsorted or a sorted T cell fraction (not recorded which). The chain joins TRBV20-1 to TRBJ1-6, and 9 junctional nucleotides match TRBD1. The CDR3 protein is CSASGQGNSPLHF. The nucleotide sequence is given as TGCAGTGCCTCGGGACAGGGTAATTCACCCCTCCACTTT.